This TCR beta chain stems from a study of EBV T-cell therapy then PD-1 blockade in nasopharyngeal carcinoma. Documented treatment: AdE1-LMPpoly-expanded autologous EBV-specific T-cell therapy followed by anti-PD-1 nivolumab. Details on this clone: The antigen remains undetermined.

Sequencing used immunoSEQ multiplex PCR; TCRdb keeps in-frame clones, though not all of them. The sample consists of 15,000 or so clones, 80% to 85% of them appearing once. The CDR3 contains 14 residues. Germline V lookup: CDR1 MGHRA, CDR2 YSYEKL. V shed 4 bases and J 5 bases; nucleotides not matched to a gene: 7. The source of this sequence is a man between 40 and 49 years old with nasopharyngeal carcinoma. The J gene is TRBJ2-7, the V gene TRBV4-1; 8 bases line up with TRBD1. This sample comprised CD8+ T cells from blood, obtained at day 0 from a patient whose treatment included autologous EBV-specific T cells and nivolumab. DNA for the CDR3: TGCGCCAGCAGCCCGTCGGGACAGGTACACGAGCAGTACTTC. Residues: CASSPSGQVHEQYF.